One sample yielded the 17 T cell receptor beta chains listed below, sequenced in a study of shared clonotypes between healthy human individuals. Libraries were prepared by immunoSEQ multiplex PCR; TCRdb keeps only in-frame clonotypes and omits some of them. Of roughly 520,000 clones in the sample, about 96% were seen once. The sequencing input was naive CD4+ T cells sorted from blood. The subset here: CD45RA+ positively selected. These receptors were obtained from a woman aged 25 to 45 in good health.

The chain recombines TRBV6-4 with TRBJ2-5; 8 bases map to TRBD1. The J call may be incorrect, as the DNA end agrees better with TRBJ2-7. CDR3 length: 15 residues. From germline, CDR1 is MRHNA and CDR2 SNTAGT. DNA for the CDR3: TGTGCCGGCAAGGGAAACAGGGGGGCATCCTACGAGCAGTACTTC. Protein product: CAGKGNRGASYEQYF.

This chain connects TRBV5-6 to TRBJ2-5, with 7 bases matching TRBD2. The J segment lost 0 bases and the V segment lost 5 bases, leaving 16 bases of the junction unmatched. The length of the CDR3 is 18 residues. Germline-derived CDR1 and CDR2 are SGHDT and YYEEEE. This CDR3 reads CASRGGLADPSYQETQYF. The CDR3 DNA sequence: TGTGCCAGCAGGGGAGGGCTAGCGGATCCTTCCTACCAAGAGACCCAGTACTTC.

This chain joins TRBV2 and TRBJ2-1, with TRBD2 matching 9 bases. Germline assignment: CDR1 SNHLY and CDR2 FYNNEI. J was trimmed by 6 bases and V by 4 bases; bases with no gene match: 4. The CDR3 contains 14 residues. CDR3 sequence: CASSGGRALNEQFF. In nucleotides, the CDR3 is TGTGCCAGCAGTGGCGGGAGGGCCCTCAATGAGCAGTTCTTC.

V is TRBV28 and J is TRBJ2-3; maybe TRBD2 (5 bases). Trimming removed 6 bases from V and 3 bases from J, with 16 bases in between. The CDR3 length is 15 residues. The germline V gene encodes CDR1 MDHEN and CDR2 SYDVKM. The chain's CDR3 is CASSRSTSGTDTQYF. The CDR3 DNA reads as TGTGCCAGCAGCCGAAGCACCAGCGGTACAGATACGCAGTATTTT.

The V gene is TRBV28, the J gene TRBJ1-5; D remains unclear. The CDR3 consists of 16 residues. CDR1 is MDHEN and CDR2 is SYDVKM in the germline V gene. V was clipped by 6 bases and J by 5 bases, with 20 bases between them. This CDR3 is CASRPTWGGEDQPQHF. In DNA, the CDR3 is TGTGCCAGCAGGCCCACATGGGGTGGGGAGGATCAGCCCCAGCATTTT.

The V and J genes are TRBV18 and TRBJ1-2, with 8 bases that match TRBD1. The CDR3 is 14 amino acids. Germline CDR1 reads KGHSH; CDR2 reads LQKENI. The V segment lost 3 bases and the J segment 3 bases; nucleotides outside the gene matches: 3. The CDR3 loop reads CASSPGQADYGYTF. As DNA, the CDR3 is TGTGCCAGCTCACCGGGACAGGCGGACTATGGCTACACCTTC.

V is TRBV5-5 and J is TRBJ2-3; D ambiguous. Trimming pared 1 base from V and 2 bases from J, leaving 14 bases between. CDR3 size: 16 residues. CDR1 and CDR2 from the germline V gene are SGHKS and YYEKEE (reference sequence). The CDR3, as DNA: TGTGCCAGCAGCTTGACTCCCGAGGTCCTCACAGATACGCAGTATTTT. Protein: CASSLTPEVLTDTQYF.

This clone was recorded once. The chain links TRBV27 to TRBJ1-5; D gene uncertain. Germline-derived CDR1 and CDR2 are MNHEY and SMNVEV (reference sequence). The CDR3 spans 18 residues. Between the trimmed V and J ends, which lost 4 bases and 9 bases, there was a span of 28 bases. CDR3 DNA: TGTGCCAGCAGTTCTTTTGGCGGCAGCAATCAGCTCTCTGGGCCCCAGCATTTT. Its translation: CASSSFGGSNQLSGPQHF.

The gene calls are TRBV4-1 and TRBJ2-7; TRBD1 might be the D (6 bases). This CDR3 is 17 amino acids long. CDR1 and CDR2 from the germline V gene are MGHRA and YSYEKL. V was pared by 1 base and J by 3 bases, with 19 bases between. The CDR3 spells CASSQGTLGHFNYEQYF. The CDR3 DNA reads as TGCGCCAGCAGCCAAGGGACGTTGGGACACTTCAACTACGAGCAGTACTTC.

The genes are TRBV11-1 and TRBJ2-2, with a weak D call TRBD2 (5 bases). Germline-derived CDR1 and CDR2 are SGHAT and FQDESV (reference sequence). Between the trimmed V and J ends, which lost 2 bases and 1 base, there was a span of 8 bases. CDR3 length: 15 amino acids. The CDR3 coding sequence is TGTGCCAGCAGCTTATTTCGGGAGAACACCGGGGAGCTGTTTTTT. Translating gives CASSLFRENTGELFF.

This clone came up once. V usage is TRBV6-4 and J usage is TRBJ1-1, with D tentatively TRBD1 (6 bases). Germline CDR1 MRHNA, CDR2 SNTAGT. The V end was cut by 5 bases, the J end by 3 bases, with 16 bases between. This CDR3 region has 15 residues. The CDR3 sequence is CASSQTGGLDTEAFF. For the CDR3, the DNA is TGTGCCAGCAGTCAAACGGGGGGGCTCGACACTGAAGCTTTCTTT.

V usage is TRBV28 and J usage is TRBJ2-1; weak D call: TRBD1 (5 bases). The CDR3 has 12 amino acids. Trimming took off 5 bases at V and 6 bases at J, with 8 bases between the two ends. Germline lookup yields CDR1 MDHEN and CDR2 SYDVKM. The CDR3 sequence is CASSGAGNEQFF. The DNA for the CDR3 is TGTGCCAGCAGTGGGGCCGGCAATGAGCAGTTCTTC.

J is TRBJ2-7 and V is TRBV29-1; 10 nucleotides agree with TRBD1. V gave up 1 base and J gave up 7 bases; unmatched junction bases: 10. This CDR3 spans 15 amino acids. Germline CDR1 reads SQVTM; CDR2 reads ANQGSEA. The CDR3 nucleotides are TGCAGCGTTGAAGGGTCGGGACAGGGGTCGGGGGAGCAGTACTTC. This encodes CSVEGSGQGSGEQYF.

To note about this clone: The identical CDR3 is also encoded by other nucleotide sequences in the sample. CDR3 nucleotide sequence: TGTGCCAGCAGCTTAGGAGCGGGCCCCTCCTACGAGCAGTACTTC. Translation gives CASSLGAGPSYEQYF. The chain carries TRBV7-2 and TRBJ2-7; TRBD2 is a possible D gene (6 bases). Germline values: CDR1 SGHTA, CDR2 FQGNSA. V lost 1 base to trimming and J lost 0 bases, with 10 bases between them. This CDR3 is built from 15 residues.

The rearrangement uses TRBV18 and TRBJ2-2; D is perhaps TRBD2 (6 bases). The germline V gene encodes CDR1 KGHSH and CDR2 LQKENI. V was pared by 3 bases and J by 3 bases, with 11 bases between. This CDR3 contains 15 residues. The CDR3 DNA reads as TGTGCCAGCTCACCGACCCCTAGCGACACCGGGGAGCTGTTTTTT. It is translated as CASSPTPSDTGELFF.

The DNA of the CDR3 is TGCAGCGTAAAAACAGGGGCTGGCCGACCCCAGCATTTT. This translates into CSVKTGAGRPQHF. This chain links TRBV29-1 with TRBJ1-5; 7 bases are shared with TRBD1. CDR3 length equals 13 residues. Looked up from germline, CDR1 is SQVTM and CDR2 is ANQGSEA. Losses at the gene ends were 6 bases for V and 10 bases for J; bases not matched to a gene: 12.

This clone has more than one count but fewer than ten. This rearrangement joins TRBV5-1 to TRBJ2-7; D is undetermined. The CDR3 totals 11 residues. The germline CDR1 and CDR2 sequences are SGHRS and YFSETQ. V shed 4 bases and J shed 5 bases, with 7 bases lying between them. CDR3 sequence reads: CASSQAHEQYF. CDR3 in DNA: TGCGCCAGCAGCCAGGCCCACGAGCAGTACTTC.